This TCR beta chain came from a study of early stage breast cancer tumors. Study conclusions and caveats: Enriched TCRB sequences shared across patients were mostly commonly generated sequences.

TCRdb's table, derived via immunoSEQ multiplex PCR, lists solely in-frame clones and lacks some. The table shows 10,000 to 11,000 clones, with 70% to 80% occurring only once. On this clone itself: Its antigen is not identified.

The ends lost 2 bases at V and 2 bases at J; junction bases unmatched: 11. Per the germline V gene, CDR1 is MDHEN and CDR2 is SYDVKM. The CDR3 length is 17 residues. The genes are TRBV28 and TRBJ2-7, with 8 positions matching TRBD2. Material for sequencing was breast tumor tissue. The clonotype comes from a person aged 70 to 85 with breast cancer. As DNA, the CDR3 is TGTGCCAGCAGTTTAATCCCCAGCGGGAGAAACCCCTACGAGCAGTACTTC. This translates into CASSLIPSGRNPYEQYF.